The entry that follows covers one TCR beta chain sequence. This entry is derived from a study of shared T cell receptors in the human thymus. Data came from immunoSEQ multiplex PCR; TCRdb stores just in-frame clones and leaves some out. The repertoire holds a few hundred thousand clones, around 93% seen once, with approximately 0.02% in the top ten. The V gene's germline CDR1 is MGHRA and CDR2 YSYEKL. Unmatched junction bases numbered 4, after V lost 5 bases and J lost 1 base. The CDR3 totals 16 residues. Source material: thymocytes. The origin of this receptor is a human donor. The chain uses TRBV4-1 and TRBJ2-1; TRBD2 agrees at 11 bases. The CDR3 is CASSYPSGRSYNEQFF. The CDR3 bases are TGCGCCAGCAGCTACCCTAGCGGGAGGTCCTACAATGAGCAGTTCTTC.